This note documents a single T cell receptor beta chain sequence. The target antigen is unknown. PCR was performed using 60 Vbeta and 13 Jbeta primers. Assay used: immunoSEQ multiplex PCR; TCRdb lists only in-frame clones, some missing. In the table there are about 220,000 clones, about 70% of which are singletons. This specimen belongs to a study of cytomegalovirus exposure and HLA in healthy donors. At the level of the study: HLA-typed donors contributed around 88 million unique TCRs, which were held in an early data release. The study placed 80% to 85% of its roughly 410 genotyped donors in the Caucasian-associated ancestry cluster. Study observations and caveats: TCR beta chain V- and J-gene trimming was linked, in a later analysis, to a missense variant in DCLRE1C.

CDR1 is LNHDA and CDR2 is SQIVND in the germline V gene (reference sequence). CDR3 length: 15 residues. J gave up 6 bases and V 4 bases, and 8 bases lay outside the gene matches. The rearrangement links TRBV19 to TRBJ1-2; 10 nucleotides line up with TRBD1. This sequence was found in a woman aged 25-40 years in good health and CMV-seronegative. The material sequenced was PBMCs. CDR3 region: CASSTTTGGYDGYTF. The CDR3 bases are TGTGCCAGTAGTACCACGACAGGGGGCTATGATGGCTACACCTTC. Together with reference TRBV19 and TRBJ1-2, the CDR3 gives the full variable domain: DGGITQSPKYLFRKEGQNVTLSCEQNLNHDAMYWYRQDPGQGLRLIYYSQIVNDFQKGDIAEGYSVSREKKESFPLTVTSAQKNPTAFYLCASSTTTGGYDGYTFGSGTRLTVV.